These 26 T cell receptor beta chains share one sample of origin, sequenced in a study of blood T cell repertoires in COVID-19. Sequencing was performed with immunoSEQ multiplex PCR; in TCRdb, only in-frame clones are kept and a portion is missing. The sample carries about 230,000 clones, over 75% recorded once. Material: peripheral blood. The receptors were sampled from a man aged 45-60 years with COVID-19, enrolled during active disease.

This chain links TRBV25-1 with TRBJ2-7; 7 nucleotides match TRBD1. The length of the CDR3 is 14 residues. J was trimmed by 3 bases and V by 6 bases; bases with no gene match: 8. Germline V gene sequence: CDR1 MGHDK, CDR2 SYGVNS. This chain's CDR3 is CASSRTGGGYEQYF. The CDR3 DNA follows: TGTGCCAGCAGCAGGACAGGTGGGGGCTACGAGCAGTACTTC.

This clone showed up just once. Different DNA sequences within this sample yield the same CDR3. The CDR3 DNA follows: TGTGCCAGCAGCCGGGGCAATCAGCCCCAGCATTTT. Translating gives CASSRGNQPQHF. The chain links TRBV7-9 to TRBJ1-5; no reliable D call. Germline loops: CDR1 SEHNR, CDR2 FQNEAQ (reference sequence). Deletions cut 5 bases from V and 2 bases from J, with 4 bases between. CDR3 length equals 12 residues.

The chain uses TRBV18 and TRBJ1-1; D possibly corresponds to TRBD1 (6 bases). The germline CDR1 and CDR2 sequences are KGHSH and LQKENI. V lost 8 bases to trimming and J lost 4 bases, with 17 bases between them. CDR3 size: 14 residues. CDR3 protein: CASVPGQRSTEAFF. The CDR3 bases are TGTGCCAGCGTTCCGGGACAAAGGTCCACTGAAGCTTTCTTT.

The V gene is TRBV27, the J gene TRBJ2-7; 14 positions agree with TRBD2. The V segment lost 5 bases and the J segment 6 bases; nucleotides outside the gene matches: 12. The CDR3 runs to 17 residues. The germline gives CDR1 MNHEY, CDR2 SMNVEV (reference sequence). The CDR3 protein is CASSPQLGLAGGVEQYF. The DNA of the CDR3 is TGTGCCAGCAGTCCACAACTCGGACTAGCGGGAGGAGTCGAGCAGTACTTC.

The chain joins TRBV5-1 to TRBJ2-1; weak D call: TRBD2 (7 bases). The CDR3 spans 19 residues. Germline V CDR1 and CDR2: SGHRS, YFSETQ. Trimming pared 0 bases from V and 0 bases from J, leaving 19 bases between. CDR3 amino acids: CASSLEVGGRGRSYNEQFF. In DNA form, the CDR3 reads TGCGCCAGCAGCTTGGAGGTCGGTGGGCGGGGGCGCTCCTACAATGAGCAGTTCTTC. Complete variable domain (other parts from reference TRBV5-1 and TRBJ2-1): KAGVTQTPRYLIKTRGQQVTLSCSPISGHRSVSWYQQTPGQGLQFLFEYFSETQRNKGNFPGRFSGRQFSNSRSEMNVSTLELGDSALYLCASSLEVGGRGRSYNEQFFGPGTRLTVL.

V gene TRBV4-2 combines with J gene TRBJ1-1; 11 bases agree with TRBD1. V lost 4 bases to trimming and J lost 10 bases; unmatched junction nucleotides: 11. The length of the CDR3 is 15 residues. Germline CDR1 LGHNA, CDR2 YNFKEQ. The CDR3 region is CASSRGQGAEVLAFF. The CDR3 DNA is TGTGCCAGCAGCCGCGGACAGGGGGCTGAAGTTTTAGCTTTCTTT.

The chain links TRBV10-3 to TRBJ2-7, with 8 bases that match TRBD1. The CDR3 has 13 amino acids. With 6 bases clipped from V and 6 bases from J, the junction kept 7 bases outside the gene matches. In germline, CDR1 is ENHRY, CDR2 SYGVKD. As DNA, the CDR3 is TGTGCCATCAGCTCGACAGGGGTGGCCGAGCAGTACTTC. It specifies CAISSTGVAEQYF.

Written as DNA, the CDR3 is TGTGCCAGCAGCTTGGAGGGAGGGCCCTACAATGAGCAGTTCTTC. This sequence encodes CASSLEGGPYNEQFF. This chain uses TRBV5-4 with TRBJ2-1; TRBD2 aligns across 7 bases. The germline gives CDR1 SGHNT, CDR2 YYREEE (reference sequence). This CDR3 spans 15 amino acids. V was clipped by 0 bases and J by 2 bases; unmatched bases: 2.

For the CDR3, the DNA is TGTGCCAGCAGCCCGCGGACAGGGCAAGAGACCCAGTACTTC. Its translation is CASSPRTGQETQYF. The chain couples TRBV7-2 to TRBJ2-5, with TRBD1 matching 8 bases. Germline trimming cut 5 bases from V and 2 bases from J; bases unmatched to any gene: 4. The CDR3 is made up of 14 amino acids. The germline gives CDR1 SGHTA, CDR2 FQGNSA.

This clone has just a few counts. The V gene is TRBV7-8, the J gene TRBJ1-1; no firm D call. This CDR3 spans 12 amino acids. The V and J ends lost 5 bases and 6 bases respectively, with 10 bases between them. Germline CDR1 SGHVS, CDR2 FQNEAQ. Here the CDR3 reads CASSNPGPEAFF. As DNA, the CDR3 is TGTGCCAGCAGCAATCCCGGTCCTGAAGCTTTCTTT.

This chain joins TRBV11-2 and TRBJ2-5; TRBD2 matches 11 bases. The J segment lost 0 bases and the V segment lost 2 bases, leaving 8 bases of the junction unmatched. Germline V lookup: CDR1 SGHAT, CDR2 FQNNGV. The CDR3 is 18 residues long. The CDR3 nucleotides read TGTGCCAGCAGCTTAAGGGTAGCGGGGGGGGCGGACCAAGAGACCCAGTACTTC. Its protein is CASSLRVAGGADQETQYF.

The chain uses TRBV7-6 and TRBJ2-5; 9 bases line up with TRBD2. The CDR3 is made up of 21 amino acids. In germline, CDR1 is SGHVS, CDR2 FNYEAQ. V shed 5 bases and J 5 bases; nucleotides not matched to a gene: 27. CDR3 protein: CASSPTRGIAGVIMRGETQYF. CDR3 DNA sequence: TGTGCCAGCAGCCCGACGCGTGGAATAGCGGGAGTAATTATGAGAGGGGAGACCCAGTACTTC.

The chain employs TRBV5-6 and TRBJ1-2; D gene unclear. The CDR3 consists of 14 residues. The V and J ends lost 2 bases and 4 bases respectively, with 12 bases between them. Germline CDR1 SGHDT, CDR2 YYEEEE. CDR3: CASSLSDTFYGYTF. In DNA form, the CDR3 reads TGTGCCAGCAGCTTATCCGACACCTTCTATGGCTACACCTTC.

This chain links TRBV7-2 with TRBJ2-1; TRBD1 agrees at 9 bases. The J segment lost 2 bases and the V segment lost 1 base, leaving 0 bases of the junction unmatched. This CDR3 region has 15 residues. The germline V gene has CDR1 SGHTA and CDR2 FQGNSA. The CDR3, as DNA: TGTGCCAGCAGCTTAGGACAGGGGGCCTACAATGAGCAGTTCTTC. This translates into CASSLGQGAYNEQFF.

V usage is TRBV6-4 and J usage is TRBJ2-3; perhaps TRBD2 as D (6 bases). CDR3 length: 15 residues. Germline-derived CDR1 and CDR2 are MRHNA and SNTAGT. V shed 5 bases and J shed 6 bases, with 18 bases lying between them. CDR3: CASSPNSFRGDTQYF. DNA for the CDR3: TGTGCCAGCAGTCCCAACAGCTTCCGGGGGGATACGCAGTATTTT.

The rearrangement links TRBV6-2 or TRBV6-3 to TRBJ2-1, with 8 bases matching TRBD2. The germline CDR1 and CDR2 sequences are MNHEY and SVGEGT. There are 14 residues in the CDR3. V lost 5 bases to trimming and J lost 2 bases; unmatched junction nucleotides: 2. The CDR3 DNA sequence: TGTGCCAGCAGTACGGGGGGGCCCTACAATGAGCAGTTCTTC. This gives the protein CASSTGGPYNEQFF.

The sample holds a few counts of this clone. V and J are TRBV2 and TRBJ2-1, with D maybe TRBD1 (7 bases). The CDR3 consists of 12 residues. The germline gives CDR1 SNHLY, CDR2 FYNNEI. Trimming removed 3 bases at V and 14 bases at J, with 14 bases between. The CDR3 spells CASSDVGRGEFF. CDR3 sequence (DNA): TGTGCCAGCAGTGATGTGGGCAGGGGGGAGTTCTTC.

As regards this clone: The junction departs from the called germline gene at one end, perhaps through a read error. V usage is TRBV5-4 and J usage is TRBJ1-1; TRBD1 matches 10 bases. The CDR3 contains 12 residues. CDR1 is SGHNT and CDR2 is YYREEE in the germline V gene (reference sequence). In DNA, the CDR3 is TGTGCCAGCAGCCCATGGACAGGGGGTACGGTCTTT. It yields the protein CASSPWTGGTVF. The full variable domain, rest sourced from reference TRBV5-4 and TRBJ1-1, is ETGVTQSPTHLIKTRGQQVTLRCSSQSGHNTVSWYQQALGQGPQFIFQYYREEENGRGNFPPRFSGLQFPNYSSELNVNALELDDSALYLCASSPWTGGTVFGQGTRLTVV.

The chain links TRBV6-5 to TRBJ1-1; 9 bases match TRBD1. V was pared by 4 bases and J by 6 bases, with 3 bases of the junction left unmatched. The CDR3 runs to 13 residues. Germline values: CDR1 MNHEY, CDR2 SVGAGI. The CDR3 sequence is CASSFTGGSEAFF. The CDR3 DNA follows: TGTGCCAGCAGTTTCACAGGGGGCTCTGAAGCTTTCTTT.

The rearrangement uses TRBV3-1 (or the pseudogene TRBV3-2) and TRBJ1-6, with a tentative D call TRBD1 (5 bases). The ends were cut back, 1 base at V and 10 bases at J, with 14 bases in the middle. The CDR3 runs 15 residues. Germline CDR1 reads LGHDT; CDR2 reads YNNKEL (reference sequence). The CDR3 loop reads CASSQVTGGESPLHF. The DNA for the CDR3 is TGTGCCAGCAGCCAAGTCACGGGGGGTGAGTCACCCCTCCACTTT.

CDR3 bases: TGTGCCAGCAGCCTTCGGGGGGGTGAGACCCAGTACTTC. As protein: CASSLRGGETQYF. The chain combines TRBV7-2 with TRBJ2-5; 8 bases align to TRBD2. Losses at the gene ends were 5 bases for V and 5 bases for J; bases not matched to a gene: 4. The CDR3 covers 13 residues. Germline V CDR1 and CDR2: SGHTA, FQGNSA.

V usage is TRBV11-2 and J usage is TRBJ2-1; weak D call: TRBD2 (6 bases). The ends were cut back, 5 bases at V and 4 bases at J, with 15 bases in the middle. In germline, CDR1 is SGHAT, CDR2 FQNNGV. The CDR3 covers 15 residues. The CDR3 DNA sequence: TGTGCCAGCAGCCTCGGGACTGTGAGTTACAATGAGCAGTTCTTC. Residues: CASSLGTVSYNEQFF.

This clone was counted once. The rearrangement joins TRBV20-1 to TRBJ2-7, with D maybe TRBD2 (6 bases). The CDR3 sequence is 17 residues long. V gave up 3 bases and J gave up 7 bases, with 28 bases separating them. The germline gives CDR1 DFQATT, CDR2 SNEGSKA (reference sequence). The CDR3 region has the DNA TGCAGTGCTAGTTTTTTTGAGGGACTCCCTCTCCGTGAGGAGCAGTACTTC. Protein product: CSASFFEGLPLREEQYF.

This clone has a handful of counts. Here the CDR3 DNA reads TGTGCCATCAAGGGCCAGGGGGCAATCTATGGTGGCTACACCTTC. Translation: CAIKGQGAIYGGYTF. This rearrangement joins TRBV10-3 to TRBJ1-2, with 8 bases lining up with TRBD1. Looked up from germline, CDR1 is ENHRY and CDR2 is SYGVKD. CDR3 length: 15 amino acids. The V gene end was trimmed by 7 bases and the J gene end by 7 bases; junction bases not matched to a gene: 14.

In its sample, this clone was seen once. The chain recombines TRBV6-5 with TRBJ2-7, with 11 bases fitting TRBD1. Germline trimming cut 10 bases from V and 2 bases from J; bases unmatched to any gene: 4. CDR3 size: 13 residues. Germline CDR1 is MNHEY and CDR2 is SVGAGI. CDR3 DNA sequence: TGTGCCACGGGGGACAGGGGGACCTACGAGCAGTACTTC. Amino acids: CATGDRGTYEQYF.

V is TRBV6-5 and J is TRBJ1-2, with D uncertain. This CDR3 is 11 amino acids long. Per germline, CDR1 MNHEY and CDR2 SVGAGI. The V gene lost 5 bases and the J gene lost 8 bases, with 9 bases spanning the gap. The CDR3 loop is CASSIARGYTF. The CDR3 DNA follows: TGTGCCAGCAGTATTGCGCGGGGCTACACCTTC.